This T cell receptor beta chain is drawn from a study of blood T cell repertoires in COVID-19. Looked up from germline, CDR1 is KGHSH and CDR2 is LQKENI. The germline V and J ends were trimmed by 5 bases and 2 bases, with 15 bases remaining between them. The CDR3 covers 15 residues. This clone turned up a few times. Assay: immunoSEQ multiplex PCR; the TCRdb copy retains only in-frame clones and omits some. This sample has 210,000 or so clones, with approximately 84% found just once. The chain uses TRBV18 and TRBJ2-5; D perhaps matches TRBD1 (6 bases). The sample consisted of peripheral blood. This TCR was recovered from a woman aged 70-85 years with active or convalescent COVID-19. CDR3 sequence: CASSVEGHPQETQYF. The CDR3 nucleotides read TGTGCCAGCTCAGTAGAGGGACATCCTCAAGAGACCCAGTACTTC.